This T cell receptor (beta chain) was sequenced for a study of blood T cell repertoires in COVID-19. Across the whole study: Specimens from acute and convalescent COVID-19 originated in the United States, Italy and Spain. The analysed material was cDNA or gDNA that came from T cells, B-cell-depleted T cells, or PBMCs.

V gave up 3 bases and J gave up 3 bases; unmatched junction bases: 6. CDR3 length: 15 amino acids. Per the germline V gene, CDR1 is DFQATT and CDR2 is SNEGSKA (reference sequence). Participant ages covered roughly 18 to 89 years across 20 to 25 US areas. Per the original data handling: Using reference gene primer amplification, nucleated cell counts were estimated. The assay was immunoSEQ multiplex PCR, and TCRdb's table has in-frame clones only and misses some. V, J and clone size were drawn from that table, and D and trimming were deduced from the DNA. The sample holds around 300,000 clones, 88% seen once.

The chain is built from TRBV20-1 and TRBJ1-5, with 9 bases matching TRBD1. Sequenced material: PBMCs or T cells enriched from blood (not recorded which). This clonotype was obtained from a woman aged 50 to 60 who had recovered from COVID-19. The CDR3 loop reads CSASDRGNYNQPQHF. The CDR3 DNA sequence: TGCAGTGCTAGTGACAGGGGGAATTACAATCAGCCCCAGCATTTT.